These 27 T cell receptor beta chains came from one sample sequenced in a study of identical twins. TCRdb analysed the 5' RACE reads with MiXCR anew, one entry per CDR3 protein. The sample has approximately 94,000 distinct CDR3 sequences, less than 6.5% seen once. Sequences were obtained from memory T cells sorted from blood. The source is a woman in her 50s in good health.

This clonotype came up many times. The V call is TRBV7-9, the J call TRBJ2-1; tentatively, D is TRBD2 (6 bases). The V and J ends lost 5 bases and 1 base respectively, with 12 bases between them. CDR1 is SEHNR, CDR2 FQNEAQ, per germline (reference sequence). The CDR3 covers 15 residues. This chain's CDR3 is CASSRVAVSYNEQFF. The CDR3 DNA reads as TGTGCCAGCAGCCGTGTAGCGGTTTCCTACAATGAGCAGTTCTTC.

There are many counts of this clonotype. This chain uses TRBV7-2 with TRBJ2-7; 12 bases map to TRBD2. Per germline, CDR1 SGHTA and CDR2 FQGNSA. The CDR3 consists of 16 residues. The V and J ends lost 5 bases and 1 base, in that order; junction bases with no gene match: 6. The CDR3 sequence is CASSIGLAGLSYEQYF. The CDR3 DNA follows: TGTGCCAGCAGCATCGGACTAGCGGGGTTGTCCTACGAGCAGTACTTC.

The chain couples TRBV29-1 to TRBJ1-3; unclear D gene. CDR1 and CDR2 from the germline V gene are SQVTM and ANQGSEA. This CDR3 is 11 amino acids long. Trimming stripped 8 bases from V and 1 base from J, with 6 bases between. CDR3 in amino acids: CSLQSGNTIYF. CDR3 DNA: TGCAGCCTTCAGTCTGGAAACACCATATATTTT.

The table lists this clonotype with a few counts. The chain recombines TRBV3-1 with TRBJ1-1, with 7 bases lining up with TRBD1. CDR3 size: 13 residues. Germline V gene sequence: CDR1 LGHDT, CDR2 YNNKEL (reference sequence). J gave up 4 bases and V 3 bases, and 2 bases lay outside the gene matches. The CDR3 DNA reads TGTGCCAGCAGCCATGGGACAGCCACTGAAGCTTTCTTT. Protein product: CASSHGTATEAFF.

Here the CDR3 reads CATRVQALGAEQYV. CDR3 DNA sequence: TGTGCCACCAGGGTTCAGGCTTTGGGGGCCGAGCAGTACGTC. This chain uses TRBV10-3 with TRBJ2-7; a possible D gene is TRBD1 (6 bases). The ends were cut back, 10 bases at V and 6 bases at J, with 22 bases in the middle. The CDR3 loop spans 14 amino acids. Germline CDR1 and CDR2: ENHRY and SYGVKD.

In this sample, this clonotype turned up many times. The rearrangement links TRBV5-6 to TRBJ1-1, with D perhaps matching TRBD1 (5 bases). The V gene's germline CDR1 is SGHDT and CDR2 YYEEEE. V shed 0 bases and J shed 0 bases, with 9 bases lying between them. The CDR3 extends over 15 amino acids. This CDR3 reads CASSLVRQLNTEAFF. CDR3 DNA: TGTGCCAGCAGCTTGGTTCGACAGTTGAACACTGAAGCTTTCTTT.

The V gene is TRBV3-1, the J gene TRBJ2-3, with D uncertain. CDR1 is LGHDT, CDR2 YNNKEL, per germline (reference sequence). Trimming pared 8 bases from V and 4 bases from J, leaving 10 bases between. This CDR3 is 12 amino acids long. The CDR3 loop reads CASGGTPDTQYF. For the CDR3, the DNA is TGTGCCAGCGGTGGCACACCAGATACGCAGTATTTT.

This clonotype has more than one count but fewer than ten. The junction does not match germline at one end; this may be a read error. The V and J genes are TRBV20-1 and TRBJ2-5; D is undetermined. From germline, CDR1 is DFQATT and CDR2 SNEGSKA (reference sequence). This CDR3 has 11 amino acids. CDR3 in DNA: TGCAGTGCTGCCGACCATGAGACCCAGTACTTC. Translation gives CSAADHETQYF.

This clonotype was found many times. The J gene is TRBJ2-3, the V gene TRBV7-2, with no clear D. CDR3 length: 12 residues. Between the trimmed V and J ends, which lost 3 bases and 5 bases, there was a span of 6 bases. CDR1 and CDR2 from the germline V gene are SGHTA and FQGNSA. The CDR3 DNA reads as TGTGCCAGCAGCTTCTCTGGAGATACGCAGTATTTT. It specifies CASSFSGDTQYF. Looking up the rest from reference TRBV7-2 and TRBJ2-3 gives the full variable domain: GAGVSQSPSNKVTEKGKDVELRCDPISGHTALYWYRQSLGQGLEFLIYFQGNSAPDKSGLPSDRFSAERTGGSVSTLTIQRTQQEDSAVYLCASSFSGDTQYFGPGTRLTVL.

V and J are TRBV7-6 and TRBJ2-2; 11 bases match TRBD2. The trim removed 5 bases at V and 3 bases at J, leaving 5 bases unmatched. Germline V CDR1 and CDR2: SGHVS, FNYEAQ. The CDR3 covers 16 residues. The CDR3 here is CASSQRLAGYTGELFF. DNA for the CDR3: TGTGCCAGCAGCCAACGACTAGCGGGATACACCGGGGAGCTGTTTTTT. The whole variable domain, filled in from reference TRBV7-6 and TRBJ2-2, reads GAGVSQSPRYKVTKRGQDVALRCDPISGHVSLYWYRQALGQGPEFLTYFNYEAQQDKSGLPNDRFSAERPEGSISTLTIQRTEQRDSAMYRCASSQRLAGYTGELFFGEGSRLTVL.

This clonotype was picked up one time. The chain joins TRBV18 to TRBJ1-1; possible D gene TRBD1, 5 bases. The CDR3 sequence is 14 residues long. Trimming removed 4 bases from V and 4 bases from J, with 13 bases in between. Germline CDR1 reads KGHSH; CDR2 reads LQKENI. CDR3 in amino acids: CASSLLFGGTEAFF. The CDR3 DNA is TGTGCCAGCTCACTGTTATTCGGGGGCACTGAAGCTTTCTTT.

This clonotype was recorded at least ten times. The chain employs TRBV9 and TRBJ2-5, with TRBD1 identical over 9 bases. Germline V gene sequence: CDR1 SGDLS, CDR2 YYNGEE. J lost 5 bases, V lost 4 bases, and 9 bases had no gene match. This CDR3 spans 15 amino acids. The DNA of the CDR3 is TGTGCCAGCAGCCGGTCGGGACAGGGTGGGGAGACCCAGTACTTC. Translating it yields CASSRSGQGGETQYF. The full variable domain, completed using reference TRBV9 and TRBJ2-5, is DSGVTQTPKHLITATGQRVTLRCSPRSGDLSVYWYQQSLDQGLQFLIQYYNGEERAKGNILERFSAQQFPDLHSELNLSSLELGDSALYFCASSRSGQGGETQYFGPGTRLLVL.

This clonotype was seen a few times. The rearrangement uses TRBV5-6 and TRBJ2-3; perhaps TRBD2 as D (6 bases). The V and J ends lost 0 bases and 4 bases respectively, with 12 bases between them. The CDR3 is 15 amino acids. Germline V gene sequence: CDR1 SGHDT, CDR2 YYEEEE. The CDR3 loop is CASSLGAGMSDTQYF. CDR3 in DNA: TGTGCCAGCAGCTTGGGGGCGGGAATGTCAGATACGCAGTATTTT.

This clonotype was detected ten times or more. The V gene is TRBV14, the J gene TRBJ2-1; no clear D. Germline CDR1 is SGHDN and CDR2 is FVKESK. V shed 6 bases and J shed 4 bases, with 4 bases lying between them. This CDR3 is 11 amino acids long. The CDR3 DNA is TGTGCCAGCAGTCGTTACAATGAGCAGTTCTTC. It yields the protein CASSRYNEQFF.

This clonotype was detected ten times or more. The rearrangement links TRBV12-3 or TRBV12-4 to TRBJ1-6, with D possibly TRBD1 on 5 matching bases. There are 16 residues in the CDR3. V dropped 7 bases and J dropped 7 bases, with 20 bases sitting between them. The chain's CDR3 is CASILQGAEWNSPLHF. For the CDR3, the DNA is TGTGCCAGCATTCTCCAAGGGGCTGAATGGAATTCACCCCTCCACTTT.

This clonotype was counted ten times or more. The chain couples TRBV9 to TRBJ2-2, with D perhaps matching TRBD1 or TRBD2 (5 bases each). The V gene lost 5 bases and the J gene lost 6 bases, with 8 bases spanning the gap. Per the germline V gene, CDR1 is SGDLS and CDR2 is YYNGEE. CDR3 length equals 12 residues. The chain's CDR3 is CASRTGPGELFF. The CDR3, as DNA: TGTGCCAGCAGAACGGGACCCGGGGAGCTGTTTTTT.

The chain has TRBV29-1 and TRBJ2-5; D may be TRBD1 or TRBD2 (5 bases each). The CDR3 is made up of 11 amino acids. The ends were cut back, 7 bases at V and 2 bases at J, with 8 bases in the middle. CDR1 and CDR2 from the germline V gene are SQVTM and ANQGSEA. The CDR3 DNA reads TGCAGCGCTGGGACGCAAGAGACCCAGTACTTC. Protein: CSAGTQETQYF.

This clonotype was detected a few times. The gene calls are TRBV11-3 and TRBJ2-1; 7 nucleotides line up with TRBD1. Germline V lookup: CDR1 SGHNT, CDR2 YENEEA. J gave up 7 bases and V 6 bases, and 12 bases lay outside the gene matches. This CDR3 has 15 amino acids. The CDR3 coding sequence is TGTGCCAGCAGTCATCCGAGACAGGGTACGAATGAGCAGTTCTTC. Amino acid sequence: CASSHPRQGTNEQFF.

This clonotype was observed at least ten times. This rearrangement joins TRBV5-5 to TRBJ2-7; D perhaps matches TRBD1 (5 bases). With 7 bases removed from V and 3 bases from J, the gap between germline ends came to 11 bases. In germline, CDR1 is SGHKS, CDR2 YYEKEE (reference sequence). This CDR3 spans 12 amino acids. This chain's CDR3 is CASGQLGYEQYV. The DNA of the CDR3 is TGTGCCAGCGGACAATTAGGCTACGAGCAGTACGTC.

The genes are TRBV9 and TRBJ2-5; 14 nucleotides line up with TRBD2. The CDR3 consists of 16 residues. Germline CDR1 reads SGDLS; CDR2 reads YYNGEE. The junction had 6 bases not matched to a gene; V was cut back by 3 bases and J by 5 bases. CDR3 residues: CASSEPGLAGVETQYF. The CDR3 nucleotides read TGTGCCAGCAGCGAACCGGGACTAGCGGGAGTCGAGACCCAGTACTTC.

This clonotype was seen a few times. The V call is TRBV5-1, the J call TRBJ2-2, with 7 bases aligning to TRBD2. Unmatched junction bases numbered 5, after V lost 0 bases and J lost 6 bases. The CDR3 spans 15 residues. The germline gives CDR1 SGHRS, CDR2 YFSETQ. This CDR3 reads CASSLDGRWAGELFF. The CDR3 DNA sequence: TGCGCCAGCAGCTTGGACGGGAGGTGGGCCGGGGAGCTGTTTTTT.

This clonotype has more than one count but fewer than ten. The CDR3 loop is CASSPRDGRETQYF. The CDR3 DNA sequence: TGTGCCAGCAGCCCCCGCGATGGTCGAGAGACCCAGTACTTC. This chain joins TRBV9 and TRBJ2-5; D is undetermined. The V gene lost 4 bases and the J gene lost 4 bases, with 14 bases spanning the gap. The CDR3 runs 14 residues. Germline-derived CDR1 and CDR2 are SGDLS and YYNGEE.

This clonotype was counted at least ten times. The V call is TRBV3-1, the J call TRBJ2-3; 12 positions match TRBD2. Trimming at V came to 6 bases and at J to 6 bases, leaving 10 bases not matched to a gene. There are 16 residues in the CDR3. Germline assignment: CDR1 LGHDT and CDR2 YNNKEL (reference sequence). The CDR3 DNA reads as TGTGCCAGCAGGCGCTCTAGCGGGAGGGCCGGGGATACGCAGTATTTT. It is translated as CASRRSSGRAGDTQYF.

The table lists this clonotype with many counts. The rearrangement joins TRBV30 to TRBJ1-2; TRBD1 agrees at 9 bases. The V segment lost 1 base and the J segment 8 bases; nucleotides outside the gene matches: 5. The CDR3 runs to 13 residues. In germline, CDR1 is GTSNPN, CDR2 SVGIG (reference sequence). CDR3 DNA sequence: TGTGCCTGGAGTGCCTTGACAGGGGGGGGCTACACCTTC. Translating gives CAWSALTGGGYTF.

The chain is built from TRBV19 and TRBJ2-7, with a possible D match to TRBD2 (6 bases). V lost 3 bases and J 4 bases, leaving 13 bases between the germline ends. Germline lookup yields CDR1 LNHDA and CDR2 SQIVND (reference sequence). CDR3 length equals 14 residues. The CDR3 region has the DNA TGTGCCAGTAGTATCCGGCTTGGAGGGTACGAGCAGTACTTC. Its protein product is CASSIRLGGYEQYF. The whole variable domain, remainder taken from reference TRBV19 and TRBJ2-7, is DGGITQSPKYLFRKEGQNVTLSCEQNLNHDAMYWYRQDPGQGLRLIYYSQIVNDFQKGDIAEGYSVSREKKESFPLTVTSAQKNPTAFYLCASSIRLGGYEQYFGPGTRLTVT.

This clonotype was counted ten times or more. V usage is TRBV6-5 and J usage is TRBJ2-7; no definite D call. The CDR3 totals 14 residues. V was pared by 2 bases and J by 6 bases, with 14 bases between. CDR1 is MNHEY, CDR2 SVGAGI, per germline. This CDR3 reads CASSYEASKREQYF. CDR3 bases: TGTGCCAGCAGTTACGAGGCGTCAAAGCGCGAGCAGTACTTC.

The chain links TRBV12-3 or TRBV12-4 to TRBJ2-2, with 8 bases lining up with TRBD1. The CDR3 extends over 18 amino acids. The V and J ends lost 3 bases and 8 bases, in that order; junction bases with no gene match: 17. Written as DNA, the CDR3 is TGTGCCAGCAGTTTGGTTGTGGTGGGGCAGGGGGCTGGTGGGGAGCTGTTTTTT. Protein sequence: CASSLVVVGQGAGGELFF.